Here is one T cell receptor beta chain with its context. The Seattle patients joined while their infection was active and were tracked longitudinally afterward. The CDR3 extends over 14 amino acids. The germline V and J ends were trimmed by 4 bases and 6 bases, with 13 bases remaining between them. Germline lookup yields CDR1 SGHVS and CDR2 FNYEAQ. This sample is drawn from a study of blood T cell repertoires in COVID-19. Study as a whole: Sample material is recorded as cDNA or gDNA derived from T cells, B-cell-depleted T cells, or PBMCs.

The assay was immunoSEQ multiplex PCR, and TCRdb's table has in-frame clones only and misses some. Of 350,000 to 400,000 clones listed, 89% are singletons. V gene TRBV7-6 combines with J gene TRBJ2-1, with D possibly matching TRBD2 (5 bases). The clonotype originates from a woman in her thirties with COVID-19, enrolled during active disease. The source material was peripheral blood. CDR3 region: CASSWQWESNEQFF. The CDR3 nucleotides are TGTGCCAGCAGCTGGCAGTGGGAGTCCAATGAGCAGTTCTTC.